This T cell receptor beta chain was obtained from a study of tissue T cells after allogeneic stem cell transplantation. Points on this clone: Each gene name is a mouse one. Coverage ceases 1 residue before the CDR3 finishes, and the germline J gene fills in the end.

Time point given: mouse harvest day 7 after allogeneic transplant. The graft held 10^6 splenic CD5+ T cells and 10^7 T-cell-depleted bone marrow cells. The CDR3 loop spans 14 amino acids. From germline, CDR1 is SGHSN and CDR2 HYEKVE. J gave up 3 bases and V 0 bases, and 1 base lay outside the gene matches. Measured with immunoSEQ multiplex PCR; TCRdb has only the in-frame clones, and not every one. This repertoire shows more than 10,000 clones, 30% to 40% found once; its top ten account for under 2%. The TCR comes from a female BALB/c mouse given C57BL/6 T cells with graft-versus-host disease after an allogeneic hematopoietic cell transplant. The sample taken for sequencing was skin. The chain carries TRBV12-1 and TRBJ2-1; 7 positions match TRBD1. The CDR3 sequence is CASSLGDSYAEQFF. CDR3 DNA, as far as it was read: TGTGCCAGCTCTCTCGGGGACAGCTATGCTGAGCAGTTC.